A single sample gave rise to the 29 T cell receptor beta chains below, sequenced in a study of cytomegalovirus exposure and HLA in healthy donors (dated by TCRdb to about 2017). The library came from the immunoSEQ multiplex PCR assay. For the multiplex PCR, a mixture combining 60 forward primers for TCR Vbeta segments and 13 reverse primers for TCR Jbeta segments was used. TCRdb holds this immuneACCESS table with in-frame rearrangements only. Some clones are missing; in checked studies, unresolved V genes explain under half, and the rest has no known cause. Present in this sample are 150,000 to 200,000 clones, around 74% of which were seen just once. The ten largest make up around 3% of the sample. The sample was PBMCs. The receptors come from a male donor in good health and CMV-seronegative.

The V call is TRBV5-8, the J call TRBJ2-7; TRBD1 matches 8 bases. Germline V CDR1 and CDR2: SGHTS, YDEGEE. The CDR3 loop spans 13 amino acids. Trimming cost V 4 bases and J 5 bases; bases outside gene matches: 5. The CDR3 sequence: CASSRGQGNEQYF. The CDR3 region has the DNA TGTGCCAGCAGCCGCGGACAGGGCAACGAGCAGTACTTC.

The rearrangement uses TRBV10-3 and TRBJ1-2, with 7 bases aligning to TRBD1. CDR3 length equals 16 residues. With 7 bases clipped from V and 4 bases from J, the junction kept 15 bases outside the gene matches. Germline assignment: CDR1 ENHRY and CDR2 SYGVKD. As DNA, the CDR3 is TGTGCCATCAATGGCGAAAGGGGACAGTCACTCTATGGCTACACCTTC. This encodes CAINGERGQSLYGYTF.

This chain uses TRBV6-5 with TRBJ1-5; D is ambiguous. The CDR3 is 16 residues long. The V gene lost 0 bases and the J gene lost 0 bases, with 9 bases spanning the gap. CDR1 MNHEY and CDR2 SVGAGI come from the germline V gene. As DNA, the CDR3 is TGTGCCAGCAGTTACTCGAGGCCTGATAGCAATCAGCCCCAGCATTTT. The encoded protein is CASSYSRPDSNQPQHF.

The V and J genes are TRBV27 and TRBJ1-5; a weak D match, TRBD1 (6 bases). CDR1 MNHEY and CDR2 SMNVEV come from the germline V gene (reference sequence). CDR3 length: 13 amino acids. Trimming pared 5 bases from V and 6 bases from J, leaving 11 bases between. The CDR3 is CASSPGGRQPQHF. In nucleotides, the CDR3 is TGTGCCAGCAGTCCCGGGGGGCGTCAGCCCCAGCATTTT.

V gene TRBV30 combines with J gene TRBJ1-5, with D unresolved. The germline V gene encodes CDR1 GTSNPN and CDR2 SVGIG (reference sequence). CDR3 size: 12 residues. Deletions cut 2 bases from V and 5 bases from J, with 7 bases between. The CDR3 DNA reads as TGTGCCTGGAGTTTACTATATCAGCCCCAGCATTTT. Translating it yields CAWSLLYQPQHF.

This clone was picked up a small number of times. V usage is TRBV4-3 and J usage is TRBJ2-1; TRBD2 matches 12 bases. The CDR3 totals 16 residues. Trimming removed 3 bases from V and 7 bases from J; junction bases left unmatched: 7. Per the germline V gene, CDR1 is LGHNA and CDR2 is YSLEER. CDR3 in DNA: TGCGCCAGCAGCCAGGCGACTAGCGGGAGACAGAATGAGCAGTTCTTC. This encodes CASSQATSGRQNEQFF.

The chain employs TRBV7-3 and TRBJ2-3, with D hard to call. This CDR3 region has 13 residues. CDR1 and CDR2 (germline): SGHTA, FQGTGA. V was shortened by 5 bases and J by 0 bases, with 6 bases between the two germline ends. The chain's CDR3 is CASSPESTDTQYF. Here the CDR3 DNA reads TGTGCCAGCAGCCCTGAGAGCACAGATACGCAGTATTTT.

About this clone: This specimen includes other DNA sequences encoding the same CDR3. The CDR3 reads CASSYGGGAYNEQFF. The CDR3 region has the DNA TGTGCCAGCAGTTACGGGGGGGGTGCCTACAATGAGCAGTTCTTC. V and J are TRBV6-5 and TRBJ2-1; 7 positions agree with TRBD2. The CDR3 consists of 15 residues. With 2 bases clipped from V and 2 bases from J, the junction kept 3 bases outside the gene matches. Germline lookup yields CDR1 MNHEY and CDR2 SVGAGI.

Here the CDR3 reads CASTPWDSNTEAFF. CDR3 coding DNA: TGTGCCAGCACCCCTTGGGACAGCAACACTGAAGCTTTCTTT. The V and J genes are TRBV6-6 and TRBJ1-1; 7 positions match TRBD1. The V segment lost 7 bases and the J segment 2 bases; nucleotides outside the gene matches: 7. The CDR3 runs to 14 residues. Germline V gives CDR1 MNHNY, CDR2 SVGAGI (reference sequence).

The J gene is TRBJ2-7, the V gene TRBV28; 9 nucleotides align to TRBD1. The CDR3 is 16 amino acids. V lost 3 bases to trimming and J lost 7 bases; unmatched junction nucleotides: 13. Germline-derived CDR1 and CDR2 are MDHEN and SYDVKM. The CDR3: CASSFGMGTGRREQYF. CDR3 DNA sequence: TGTGCCAGCAGTTTTGGTATGGGGACAGGGCGGAGGGAGCAGTACTTC.

The rearrangement uses TRBV5-4 and TRBJ1-2, with 10 bases lining up with TRBD1. The CDR3 covers 14 residues. V shed 3 bases, J shed 10 bases, and the junction held 9 bases outside the gene matches. Germline V gene data show CDR1 as SGHNT and CDR2 as YYREEE (reference sequence). The CDR3 DNA reads as TGTGCCAGCAGCTCGACCGGGACAGGGGAGGACTACACCTTC. The encoded protein is CASSSTGTGEDYTF.

The gene calls are TRBV28 and TRBJ2-4; 7 bases agree with TRBD1. The germline V gene encodes CDR1 MDHEN and CDR2 SYDVKM. The CDR3 extends over 15 amino acids. The ends lost 6 bases at V and 2 bases at J; junction bases unmatched: 7. As DNA, the CDR3 is TGTGCCAGCAGCTTTGACAGGGTGACCAAAAACATTCAGTACTTC. This codes for CASSFDRVTKNIQYF.

The CDR3 loop reads CASSLGSPLHF. The CDR3 nucleotides read TGTGCCAGCAGCCTCGGTTCACCCCTCCACTTT. This rearrangement joins TRBV13 to TRBJ1-6, with D unresolved. Between the trimmed V and J ends, which lost 5 bases and 9 bases, there was a span of 5 bases. The CDR3 consists of 11 residues. Germline assignment: CDR1 PRHDT and CDR2 FYEKMQ (reference sequence).

The CDR3 here is CAWSETSGAFLGQFF. The CDR3 nucleotides read TGTGCCTGGAGTGAGACTAGCGGGGCGTTTTTAGGGCAGTTCTTC. The chain joins TRBV30 to TRBJ2-1, with TRBD2 matching 11 bases. This CDR3 contains 15 residues. From germline, CDR1 is GTSNPN and CDR2 SVGIG (reference sequence). V gave up 1 base and J gave up 12 bases; unmatched junction bases: 11.

V gene TRBV6-1 combines with J gene TRBJ1-5; no reliable D call. The ends were cut back, 3 bases at V and 7 bases at J, with 16 bases in the middle. The CDR3 length is 15 residues. Germline V CDR1 and CDR2: MNHNS, SASEGT. The CDR3 DNA sequence: TGTGCCAGCAGTGATTTGCCCGTCGTCGGGCAGCCCCAGCATTTT. Translating it yields CASSDLPVVGQPQHF.

This clone has more than one count but fewer than ten. CDR3 residues: CASSLVIGQSTDTQYF. The CDR3 coding sequence is TGCGCCAGCAGCTTGGTGATAGGACAGAGCACAGATACGCAGTATTTT. The chain uses TRBV5-1 and TRBJ2-3; tentative D call: TRBD1 (6 bases). V dropped 0 bases and J dropped 0 bases, with 11 bases sitting between them. Germline loops: CDR1 SGHRS, CDR2 YFSETQ. The length of the CDR3 is 16 residues.

The genes are TRBV4-2 and TRBJ1-5; TRBD1 agrees at 8 bases. This CDR3 has 19 amino acids. V shed 2 bases and J 0 bases; nucleotides not matched to a gene: 12. Per the germline V gene, CDR1 is LGHNA and CDR2 is YNFKEQ. The CDR3 DNA reads as TGTGCCAGCAGCCAACGGGGCGGGACAGGCCAGTATAGCAATCAGCCCCAGCATTTT. It is translated as CASSQRGGTGQYSNQPQHF.

This sequence joins TRBV10-1 and TRBJ2-1, with unresolved D. V was cut by 4 bases and J by 0 bases, with 7 bases left in between. Germline V gives CDR1 WNHNN, CDR2 SYGVQD (reference sequence). This CDR3 has 14 amino acids. Here the CDR3 reads CASSGANSYNEQFF. The CDR3 DNA reads as TGCGCCAGCAGTGGGGCCAACTCCTACAATGAGCAGTTCTTC.

V and J are TRBV4-3 and TRBJ2-2, with 7 bases fitting TRBD2. After removal of 0 bases from V and 6 bases from J, the junction contained 7 bases not matched to a gene. This CDR3 comprises 16 residues. Germline V gives CDR1 LGHNA, CDR2 YSLEER. CDR3: CASSQDVTSRAGELFF. CDR3 in DNA: TGCGCCAGCAGCCAAGATGTGACTAGCAGGGCCGGGGAGCTGTTTTTT.

The chain couples TRBV5-1 to TRBJ2-7; possibly TRBD1 for D (5 bases). Germline V gene lookup returns CDR1 SGHRS and CDR2 YFSETQ. This CDR3 is built from 15 residues. V lost 4 bases and J 3 bases, leaving 17 bases between the germline ends. The CDR3 reads CASSQQAGNFYEQYF. CDR3 DNA sequence: TGCGCCAGCAGCCAACAGGCAGGGAATTTCTACGAGCAGTACTTC.

The chain couples TRBV19 to TRBJ2-3, with TRBD1 as a possible D gene (6 bases). V lost 5 bases and J 2 bases, leaving 14 bases between the germline ends. Germline V CDR1 and CDR2: LNHDA, SQIVND (reference sequence). The length of the CDR3 is 15 residues. Here the CDR3 reads CASSADTGFTDTQYF. The CDR3 region has the DNA TGTGCCAGTAGTGCGGACACAGGGTTCACAGATACGCAGTATTTT.

This clone has a handful of counts. CDR3 loop: CASSLGTGVSNQPQHF. The CDR3 DNA sequence: TGTGCCAGCAGTTTAGGGACAGGGGTTAGCAATCAGCCCCAGCATTTT. The chain combines TRBV28 with TRBJ1-5, with TRBD1 matching 10 bases. Germline V lookup: CDR1 MDHEN, CDR2 SYDVKM. The CDR3 consists of 16 residues. V shed 2 bases and J 0 bases; nucleotides not matched to a gene: 1.

The chain recombines TRBV7-8 with TRBJ2-5; 9 positions agree with TRBD2. The J call may not be correct, given that the DNA end is closer to TRBJ2-7. Germline V gene data show CDR1 as SGHVS and CDR2 as FQNEAQ. This CDR3 has 16 amino acids. The CDR3 region is CASSSTSGLDPYEQYF. The CDR3 DNA reads as TGTGCCAGCAGCTCGACTAGCGGATTGGACCCCTACGAGCAGTACTTC.

This clone was seen a handful of times. The chain carries TRBV7-9 and TRBJ1-6; D is perhaps TRBD1 (5 bases). CDR1 and CDR2 from the germline V gene are SEHNR and FQNEAQ (reference sequence). There are 18 residues in the CDR3. Trimming took 4 bases from V and 9 from J, leaving 25 bases between them. CDR3 loop: CASSSLRRGASWGSPLHF. CDR3 DNA sequence: TGTGCCAGCAGCTCGTTAAGGAGGGGCGCTAGCTGGGGTTCACCCCTCCACTTT.

V is TRBV28 and J is TRBJ2-3; 12 bases fit TRBD2. CDR1 is MDHEN, CDR2 SYDVKM, per germline. V lost 2 bases and J lost 4; bases outside the gene matches: 7. CDR3 size: 17 residues. This chain's CDR3 is CASSLNPSSGGADTQYF. CDR3 DNA: TGTGCCAGCAGTTTAAACCCATCTAGCGGGGGGGCAGATACGCAGTATTTT.

The chain carries TRBV11-2 and TRBJ2-3; D gene unclear. From germline, CDR1 is SGHAT and CDR2 FQNNGV. V dropped 5 bases and J dropped 8 bases, with 8 bases sitting between them. The CDR3 runs 11 residues. CDR3 protein: CASSPLSTQYF. CDR3 bases: TGTGCCAGCAGCCCCCTGAGTACGCAGTATTTT.

This clone was seen at least ten times. The gene calls are TRBV5-4 and TRBJ2-7; 9 bases map to TRBD1. This CDR3 region has 15 residues. Germline CDR1 is SGHNT and CDR2 is YYREEE (reference sequence). V was pared by 3 bases and J by 7 bases, with 11 bases of the junction left unmatched. The CDR3 sequence: CASSSRTGAKGEQYF. CDR3 coding DNA: TGTGCCAGCAGCTCCAGGACAGGGGCGAAAGGAGAGCAGTACTTC. Using reference TRBV5-4 and TRBJ2-7 for the parts outside the CDR3, the full variable domain is ETGVTQSPTHLIKTRGQQVTLRCSSQSGHNTVSWYQQALGQGPQFIFQYYREEENGRGNFPPRFSGLQFPNYSSELNVNALELDDSALYLCASSSRTGAKGEQYFGPGTRLTVT.

The table lists this clone with a count of one. The chain couples TRBV28 to TRBJ2-5; a possible D gene is TRBD2 (6 bases). Germline V lookup: CDR1 MDHEN, CDR2 SYDVKM. This CDR3 contains 15 residues. Trimming left V 4 bases short and J 5 bases short, with 17 bases between. The CDR3 region is CASSWDEGLAETQYF. In nucleotides, the CDR3 is TGTGCCAGCAGTTGGGACGAGGGGCTAGCGGAGACCCAGTACTTC.

This clone turned up a few times. The chain is built from TRBV4-3 and TRBJ1-1; 8 nucleotides align to TRBD1. V dropped 4 bases and J dropped 5; count of bases not matched to a gene: 6. Germline V gene data show CDR1 as LGHNA and CDR2 as YSLEER. This CDR3 spans 14 amino acids. For the CDR3, the DNA is TGCGCCAGCAGCCTGGACAGGGTATGGACTGAAGCTTTCTTT. This encodes CASSLDRVWTEAFF.